This T cell receptor (beta chain) was sequenced during a study of T cell repertoires in cytomegalovirus infection. With V trimmed by 3 bases and J by 3 bases, 6 bases remained unmatched. CDR1 and CDR2 (germline): MDHEN, SYDVKM. The CDR3 consists of 15 residues. A single record per CDR3 protein comes from TCRdb applying MiXCR to the reads. Of 150,000 to 200,000 distinct CDR3 sequences in the sample, 15% to 20% were seen once. This receptor was taken from a human donor in good health (CMV status not recorded). Some clones in this sample may be carry-over from other donors' samples. The chain has TRBV28 and TRBJ2-7; 9 positions match TRBD2. Sequencing was carried out using CD8+ T cells from PBMCs. In DNA, the CDR3 is TGTGCCAGCAGTTTCCTACCGACTAGCGGCTACGAGCAGTACTTC. Translating gives CASSFLPTSGYEQYF.